The present entry profiles one T cell receptor beta chain with its context. The antigen it binds to is not known. Base qualities are not recorded, but no much larger clone differs from it by a single base. This record belongs to a study of cytomegalovirus exposure and HLA in healthy donors (dated by TCRdb to 2015 to 2018). For context, the study as a whole: In an earlier analysis of around 540 of the donors, less than 350 Gb of sequence data and some 120 million unique TCR beta sequences from about 180 million T cells were reported. About 280 gigabases of sequencing data and tens of millions of unique TCR sequences made up an early release that covered roughly 670 HLA-typed donors. Of the roughly 420 genotyped donors, 70% to 90% were placed in the genetic ancestry cluster associated with self-reported Caucasian donors. The aim of the study was to test whether cataloging public T cell receptors could identify signatures of past pathogen exposure. The T cell repertoires of 666 subjects were profiled by immunosequencing and related to cytomegalovirus serostatus. In addition to the first cohort of approximately 670 subjects, a separate validation cohort of under 150 different subjects was used. To predict cytomegalovirus infection status, the study brought together high-throughput TCR immunosequencing, statistical association of individual TCRs with disease status, and machine learning. A later analysis re-analyzed previously published TCR beta repertoires from 660 or so donors and added high-resolution HLA genotyping to study TCR occurrence patterns. Rather than drawing on any new phenotypic data, the later analysis identified candidate immune exposures from TCR beta sequences and the way those sequences occurred across donors. An earlier analysis of approximately 640 of the donors applied high-throughput TCR beta sequencing to assess whether each TCR beta V gene segment acted as functional or pseudogenic. Donor age, sex, ethnicity and CMV serostatus were collected together with the repertoire data. Genome-wide SNP genotypes for about three fifths of the roughly 670 donors were used in a later genetic analysis, which treated that subset as a discovery cohort. Every discovery cohort repertoire had been produced on one sequencing platform. Class I and class II HLA loci were covered by the typing at four-digit resolution. The number of typed donors differed by locus: roughly 620-630 for A, B, C, DRB1 and DQB1; 500 to 550 for DQA1; roughly 600 for DPA1; and some 450 for DPB1. A few DR-DQ haplotypes were treated as single units for association and clustering because of strong linkage in the cohort. Across about 370 genotyped donors of the cohort, an average of about 240,000 unique TCR beta nucleotide sequences per donor were sequenced, and 15% to 20% of those sequences were non-productive.

The cohort comprised 670 or so healthy bone marrow donors. All cohort members were sampled while nominally healthy, although unrecorded immune exposures were likely present. The donor tested CMV seropositive, placing the donor among the roughly 300 seropositive members of the cohort. A peripheral blood sample was collected from each donor, and TCR beta sequencing was performed on peripheral blood mononuclear cells. The Qiagen DNeasy Blood Extraction Kit was used to extract genomic DNA from the blood cell samples. Broader findings and caveats from the paper: Some IMGT-functional V segments, including TRBV6-2 and TRBV6-3, could not be distinguished by the 87-base-pair reads and were therefore excluded. In the study, around 160 TCR beta chains were listed as associated with cytomegalovirus. Immune exposure information for the cohort was limited to CMV serostatus. A later genetic analysis reported fewer N-insertions in productive TCRs among donors in an Asian-associated ancestry cluster than the approximately 700-donor mean. This cohort had only TCR beta chains sequenced, and the lack of alpha or paired-chain data limited which features could be detected. In a later analysis, HLA-associated TCR beta chains showed more clonal expansion and lower generation probabilities than non-associated chains that were equally common. The classifier was reported to diagnose cytomegalovirus status with high specificity and sensitivity in both the original cohort and the validation cohort. According to the authors, the approach could potentially be generalized to other disease states and immunological phenotypes. V-gene and J-gene trimming of TCR beta chains was associated with a missense DCLRE1C variant in a later genetic analysis, and the association was replicated in an independent cohort. Several of the top co-occurrence clusters appeared to be linked to parvovirus B19, influenza, CMV and Epstein-Barr virus, according to a later analysis. When HLA alleles, especially DR and DQ, strongly co-occurred, attributing TCR associations to individual alleles was difficult. Because HLA typing was unavailable for some donors at each locus, only the typed subset was used in association tests. A few of the identified cytomegalovirus-associated TCR beta chains were confirmed in vitro to be specific for cytomegalovirus antigens. A further reported finding was that TCR beta sequences accurately predicted the HLA-A and HLA-B alleles for most subjects in the first cohort. Linkage disequilibrium might explain the correlated functional status among segregating V segments, but an unknown experimental factor could not be excluded. A later analysis found that TCR association rates varied across HLA loci, with DRB1 alleles showing the most associated TCRs and HLA-C alleles the fewest. While some public TCRs were present in many individuals, most TCR sequences turned up only very rarely across donors. The presence/absence analyses assumed that sequencing depth was roughly uniform across donors, and that assumption may not be true. The sequencing pipeline was judged likely to have produced a cluster of highly shared sequence variants as a technical artifact. Broadly in line with IMGT annotations, most TCR beta V segments showed up in productive rearrangements about 90% or about 30% of the time in an earlier analysis of approximately 640 of the donors. The earlier analysis of fewer than 750 of the donors excluded over 15 rarely observed V segments, including chromosome 9 orphons, because counts were too low. A later analysis found that most CMV-associated TCR beta chains appeared HLA-restricted, with HLA associations seemingly driven largely by CMV exposure. A later analysis associated 16,951 TCR beta sequences with specific HLA alleles at a false discovery rate of 0.05.

Per the germline V gene, SGHDT is the CDR1 and YYEEEE is the CDR2. The CDR3 runs 13 amino acids, cysteine and phenylalanine included. Left in the record is the CDR3 DNA by itself, 39 bases read in frame from the first base. The germline ends are 15 bases apart after V is trimmed by 2 bases and J by 12 bases. The library was obtained by the immunoSEQ multiplex PCR assay. The multiplex PCR relied on a mix of 60 forward primers for TCR Vbeta segments and 13 reverse primers for TCR Jbeta segments. A multiplex PCR assay on genomic DNA amplified the CDR3 region of rearranged TCR beta genes. The amplified TCR beta libraries were sequenced on the Illumina HiSeq System as 87-base-pair reads. As for the authors' bioinformatics: A later analysis tallied tens of millions of unique TCR beta chains across the 666 repertoires, and about 10 million of those chains were shared by two or more donors. Raw reads were error-corrected and collapsed into unique sequences with a nearest-neighbor algorithm that merged closely related sequences to remove PCR and sequencing errors. CDR3 sequences were aligned to IMGT reference sequences to assign V, D and J gene segments. For a sequence to be retained, at least a six-nucleotide match to both a V gene segment and a J gene segment was required. A rearrangement was called productive if the CDR3 had no stop codons and remained in frame with V and J, and every other rearrangement was called non-productive. Following IMGT convention, CDR3 was defined as the stretch from the second conserved V-encoded cysteine to the conserved J-encoded phenylalanine. Sequences without an unambiguous match to a single V gene segment were excluded from the earlier analysis of almost 600 of the donors. In an earlier analysis of approximately 550 of the donors, V segments were called functional above 56.7% productive rearrangements and were called segregating when the between-donor standard deviation exceeded 5%. To diagnose cytomegalovirus status from the catalog of TCR beta chain sequences, a statistical classification framework was built. V and J gene assignment, in a later analysis, came from comparing TCR nucleotide sequences with IMGT/GENE-DB human TR gene sequences. In a later analysis, CDR3 sequences and most-parsimonious VDJ recombination scenarios were assigned using the TCRdist pipeline. In a later analysis, each TCR beta chain was defined by its CDR3 amino acid sequence together with its V-gene family, and reads lacking a unique V-gene family were excluded. As a way to deal with suspected cross-contamination and a sequencing artifact, a later analysis dropped hundreds of nucleotide sequences that were highly shared and had low generation probability. In a later analysis, a clonal expansion index for each public chain was calculated from normalized within-repertoire ranks of inferred template counts. In a later analysis, generation probabilities were computed with a VDJ recombination model fitted to out-of-frame rearrangements, and the resulting probabilities were checked against IGoR. In a later analysis, hypergeometric tests were used to score TCR-TCR, TCR-HLA and TCR-CMV co-occurrence, with a repertoire-size bias correction applied to TCR pairs. To estimate false discovery rates, a later analysis permuted the HLA or CMV assignments 20 times. A later analysis grouped co-occurring TCRs with DBSCAN, adding TCRdist sequence similarity when clustering within HLA-allele-positive subsets. Co-occurrence clustering excluded repertoires with fewer than 30,000 or more than 120,000 public chains, plus five with anomalous nucleotide sharing. TCRdb carries this immuneACCESS record with in-frame sequences only. Its versions omit some clonotypes, under half of them owing to an unresolved V gene in the studies checked, with the rest unexplained. The V and J calls and clone size come from that table; D and trimming were worked out from the DNA. For this sample the table gives more than 95,000 clones, of which 76% were detected only once. Of the sample, around 5% falls within the top ten clones.

Recombination linked TRBV5-6 to TRBJ2-1; TRBD1 might be the D gene, on 6 matching bases. The clonotype was recovered from a woman aged 18-29 years in good health and CMV-seropositive. Sequencing was done on a sample of PBMCs. The DNA sequence is as follows: TGTGCCAGCAGCTTATGGGACATTATGGGGCAGTTCTTC. Translated, it reads CASSLWDIMGQFF.